This entry features one T cell receptor (beta chain) sequence. Its antigen is undetermined. V was pared by 6 bases and J by 5 bases, with 5 bases of the junction left unmatched. CDR1 is SGHAT and CDR2 is FQNNGV in the germline V gene. The length of the CDR3 is 14 residues. TCRB transcripts that were expressed got sequenced, as all of the isolated RNA had been reverse transcribed. Average reads for naive, central memory and regulatory T cell samples were 3.5 million to 4.5 million. Data came from immunoSEQ multiplex PCR; TCRdb stores just in-frame clones and leaves some out. This table has under 350,000 clones, around 25% appearing once. Purity exceeding 95% was reached by all sorted populations. This entry is derived from a study of beta chain features in type 1 diabetes. Broader study findings: Shorter TCRB CDR3s, moderately but significantly so, marked every one of the four CD4+ subsets in Type 1 diabetes patients.

This receptor was obtained from a woman between 25 and 40 years old with type 1 diabetes. The chain carries TRBV11-2 and TRBJ1-4; 8 positions agree with TRBD1. Sequenced input: naive CD4+ T cells from blood. The DNA for the CDR3 is TGTGCCAGCAGTCTCAGGACAGGGAATGAAAAACTGTTTTTT. Encoded protein: CASSLRTGNEKLFF.